The rows below give T cell receptor beta chains drawn from one sample of a study of lymphopenia after photon versus proton radiotherapy. Data came from immunoSEQ multiplex PCR; TCRdb stores just in-frame clones and leaves some out. This sample has over 40,000 clones, with 92% found just once. This specimen was peripheral blood, taken from a patient treated with photon-based radiotherapy. The receptors were sampled from a woman in her thirties or forties with cholangiocarcinoma. Each CDR3 is given with its conserved first and last residue. D genes are given only for firm matches. Where a row states a size, it is once, few, many or the class of an expanded clone; other rows omit it.

D,length,V,size,J,CDR3,DNA
TRBD2,16,TRBV4-2,.,TRBJ2-1,CASSLGGGDFNNEQFF,TGTGCCAGCAGCCTGGGGGGAGGGGACTTTAACAATGAGCAGTTCTTC
.,11,TRBV20-1,.,TRBJ2-7,CSASRAYEQYF,TGCAGTGCTAGTAGGGCTTACGAGCAGTACTTC
.,17,TRBV21-1,.,TRBJ1-5,CATPVHFDRDNNQPQHF,TGTGCCACCCCGGTCCACTTTGACCGGGACAACAATCAGCCCCAGCATTTT
.,12,TRBV14,.,TRBJ2-5,CASSPSGETQYF,TGTGCCAGCAGCCCGTCGGGTGAGACCCAGTACTTC
.,15,TRBV11-2,.,TRBJ1-4,CASSLVTGGREKLFF,TGTGCCAGCAGCTTAGTAACCGGGGGGAGAGAAAAACTGTTTTTT
.,12,TRBV6-4,.,TRBJ1-1,CASRDTNTEAFF,TGTGCCAGCAGGGACACTAACACTGAAGCTTTCTTT
.,14,TRBV19,.,TRBJ1-1,CASSTSTGYTEAFF,TGTGCCAGTAGTACAAGTACAGGGTACACTGAAGCTTTCTTT
TRBD2,15,TRBV9,.,TRBJ2-7,CASSASGGDYYEQYF,TGTGCCAGCAGCGCAAGCGGGGGGGATTACTACGAGCAGTACTTC
.,15,TRBV19,once,TRBJ1-5,CASSVGRSSNQPQHF,TGTGCCAGTAGTGTTGGCAGGAGTAGCAATCAGCCCCAGCATTTT
.,13,TRBV28,once,TRBJ2-5,CASSSTGPETQYF,TGTGCCAGCAGTTCGACAGGCCCAGAGACCCAGTACTTC
.,16,TRBV7-2,.,TRBJ1-5,CASSLALRYSNQPQHF,TGTGCCAGCAGCTTAGCGCTGAGATATAGCAATCAGCCCCAGCATTTT
TRBD2,13,TRBV13,.,TRBJ2-2,CASSWTSSGELFF,TGTGCCAGCAGCTGGACTAGCTCCGGGGAGCTGTTTTTT
.,13,TRBV18,.,TRBJ1-1,CASSMGVNTEAFF,TGTGCCAGCTCGATGGGGGTGAACACTGAAGCTTTCTTT
.,13,TRBV9,.,TRBJ1-1,CASSASMNTEAFF,TGTGCCAGCAGCGCTAGTATGAACACTGAAGCTTTCTTT
.,13,TRBV5-1,once,TRBJ1-4,CASSLEANEKLFF,TGCGCCAGCAGCTTGGAAGCGAATGAAAAACTGTTTTTT
.,15,TRBV5-1,.,TRBJ1-3,CASRTGEGSGNTIYF,TGCGCCAGCAGAACGGGAGAAGGGTCTGGAAACACCATATATTTT